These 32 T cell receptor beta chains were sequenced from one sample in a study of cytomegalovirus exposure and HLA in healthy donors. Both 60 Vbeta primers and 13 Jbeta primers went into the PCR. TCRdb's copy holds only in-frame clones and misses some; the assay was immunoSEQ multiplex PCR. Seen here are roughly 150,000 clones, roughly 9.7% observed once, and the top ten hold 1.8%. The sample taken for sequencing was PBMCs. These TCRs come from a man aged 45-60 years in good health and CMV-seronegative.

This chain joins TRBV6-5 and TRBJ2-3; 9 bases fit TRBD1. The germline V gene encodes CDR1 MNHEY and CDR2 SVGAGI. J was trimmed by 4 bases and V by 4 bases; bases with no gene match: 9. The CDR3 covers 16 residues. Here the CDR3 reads CASSLHGTGSSDTQYF. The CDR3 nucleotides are TGTGCCAGCAGTTTACACGGGACAGGGTCTTCAGATACGCAGTATTTT.

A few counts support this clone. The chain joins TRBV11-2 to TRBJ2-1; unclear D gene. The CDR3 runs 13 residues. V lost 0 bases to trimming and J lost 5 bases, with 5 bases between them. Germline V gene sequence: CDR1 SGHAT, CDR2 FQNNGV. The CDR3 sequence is CASSLDHNNEQFF. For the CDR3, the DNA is TGTGCCAGCAGCTTAGACCACAACAATGAGCAGTTCTTC.

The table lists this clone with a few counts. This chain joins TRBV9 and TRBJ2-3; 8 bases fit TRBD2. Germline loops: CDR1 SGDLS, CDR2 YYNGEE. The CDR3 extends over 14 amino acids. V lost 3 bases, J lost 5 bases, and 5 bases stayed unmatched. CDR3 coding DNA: TGTGCCAGCAGCGCCGGGGGGGTGGGAGATACGCAGTATTTT. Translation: CASSAGGVGDTQYF.

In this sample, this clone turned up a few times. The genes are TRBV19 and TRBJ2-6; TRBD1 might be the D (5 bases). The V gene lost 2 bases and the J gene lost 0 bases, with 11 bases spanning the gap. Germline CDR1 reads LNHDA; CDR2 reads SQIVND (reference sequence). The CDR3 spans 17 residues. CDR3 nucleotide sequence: TGTGCCAGTAGTATACAGGGCATCTACTCTGGGGCCAACGTCCTGACTTTC. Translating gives CASSIQGIYSGANVLTF. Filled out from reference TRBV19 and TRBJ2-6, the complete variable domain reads DGGITQSPKYLFRKEGQNVTLSCEQNLNHDAMYWYRQDPGQGLRLIYYSQIVNDFQKGDIAEGYSVSREKKESFPLTVTSAQKNPTAFYLCASSIQGIYSGANVLTFGAGSRLTVL.

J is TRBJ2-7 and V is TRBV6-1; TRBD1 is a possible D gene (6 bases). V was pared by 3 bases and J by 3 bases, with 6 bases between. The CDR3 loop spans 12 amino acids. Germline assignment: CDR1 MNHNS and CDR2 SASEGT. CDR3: CASSDRGYEQYF. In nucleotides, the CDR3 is TGTGCCAGCAGTGACAGGGGCTACGAGCAGTACTTC.

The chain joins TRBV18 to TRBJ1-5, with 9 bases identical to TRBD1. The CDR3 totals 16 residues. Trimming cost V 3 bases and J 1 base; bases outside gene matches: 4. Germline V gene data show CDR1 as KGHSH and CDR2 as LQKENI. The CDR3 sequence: CASSPDRGRSNQPQHF. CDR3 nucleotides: TGTGCCAGCTCACCGGACAGGGGTCGGAGCAATCAGCCCCAGCATTTT. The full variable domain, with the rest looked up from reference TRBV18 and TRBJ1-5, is NAGVMQNPRHLVRRRGQEARLRCSPMKGHSHVYWYRQLPEEGLKFMVYLQKENIIDESGMPKERFSAEFPKEGPSILRIQQVVRGDSAAYFCASSPDRGRSNQPQHFGDGTRLSIL.

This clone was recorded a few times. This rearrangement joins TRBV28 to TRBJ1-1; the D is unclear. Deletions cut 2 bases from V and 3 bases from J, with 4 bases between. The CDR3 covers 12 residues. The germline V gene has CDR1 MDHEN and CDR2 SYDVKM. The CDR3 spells CASSLEYTEAFF. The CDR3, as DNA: TGTGCCAGCAGTTTAGAGTACACTGAAGCTTTCTTT.

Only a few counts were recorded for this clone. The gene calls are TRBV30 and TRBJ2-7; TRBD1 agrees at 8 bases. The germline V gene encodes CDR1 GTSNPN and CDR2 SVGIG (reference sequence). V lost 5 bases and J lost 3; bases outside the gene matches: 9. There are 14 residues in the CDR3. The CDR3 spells CAWGGTGKSYEQYF. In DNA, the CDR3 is TGTGCCTGGGGAGGGACAGGTAAAAGCTACGAGCAGTACTTC.

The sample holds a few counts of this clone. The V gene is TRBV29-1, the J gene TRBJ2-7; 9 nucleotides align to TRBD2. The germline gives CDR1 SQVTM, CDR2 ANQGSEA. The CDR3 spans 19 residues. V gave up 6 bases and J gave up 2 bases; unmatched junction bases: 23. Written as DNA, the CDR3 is TGCAGCGTAAACCCTCGGGCCGACTGGCGGGAGGGCGCGACCTACGAGCAGTACTTC. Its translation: CSVNPRADWREGATYEQYF.

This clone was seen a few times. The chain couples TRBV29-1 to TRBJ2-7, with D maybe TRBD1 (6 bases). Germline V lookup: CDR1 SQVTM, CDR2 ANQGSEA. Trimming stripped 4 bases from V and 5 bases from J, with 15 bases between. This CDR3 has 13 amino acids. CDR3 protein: CSVGTVGSHEQYF. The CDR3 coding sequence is TGCAGCGTTGGGACAGTTGGATCCCACGAGCAGTACTTC.

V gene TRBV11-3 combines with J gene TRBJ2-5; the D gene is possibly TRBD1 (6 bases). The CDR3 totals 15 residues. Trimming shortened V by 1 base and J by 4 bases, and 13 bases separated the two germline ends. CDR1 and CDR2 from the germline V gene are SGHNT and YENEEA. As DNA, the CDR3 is TGTGCCAGCAGCTTAGGTTACAGGGAAGGAGAGACCCAGTACTTC. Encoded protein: CASSLGYREGETQYF.

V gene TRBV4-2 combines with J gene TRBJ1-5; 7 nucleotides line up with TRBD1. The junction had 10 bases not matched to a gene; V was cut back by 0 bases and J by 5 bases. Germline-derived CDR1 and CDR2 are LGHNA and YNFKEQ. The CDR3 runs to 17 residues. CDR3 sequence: CASSQDVGTGVHQPQHF. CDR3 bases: TGTGCCAGCAGCCAAGACGTGGGTACAGGGGTCCATCAGCCCCAGCATTTT.

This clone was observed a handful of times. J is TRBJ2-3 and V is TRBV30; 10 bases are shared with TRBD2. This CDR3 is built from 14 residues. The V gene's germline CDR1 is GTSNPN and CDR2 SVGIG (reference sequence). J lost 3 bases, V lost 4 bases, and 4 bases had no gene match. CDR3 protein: CAWTGLAATDTQYF. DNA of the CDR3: TGTGCCTGGACCGGACTAGCGGCAACAGATACGCAGTATTTT.

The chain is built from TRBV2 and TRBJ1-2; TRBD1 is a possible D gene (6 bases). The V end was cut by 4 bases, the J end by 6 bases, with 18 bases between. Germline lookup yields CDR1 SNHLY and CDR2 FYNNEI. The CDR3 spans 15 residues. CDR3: CASSAQGSRTDGYTF. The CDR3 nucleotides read TGTGCCAGCAGTGCCCAGGGGTCCCGGACGGATGGCTACACCTTC.

The CDR3 DNA reads TGTGCCAGCTCACTCCGGGACAGTAACACTGAAGCTTTCTTT. Translation: CASSLRDSNTEAFF. The J gene is TRBJ1-1, the V gene TRBV18, with 7 bases aligning to TRBD1. The CDR3 consists of 14 residues. Germline V lookup: CDR1 KGHSH, CDR2 LQKENI. Trimming cost V 4 bases and J 2 bases; bases outside gene matches: 4.

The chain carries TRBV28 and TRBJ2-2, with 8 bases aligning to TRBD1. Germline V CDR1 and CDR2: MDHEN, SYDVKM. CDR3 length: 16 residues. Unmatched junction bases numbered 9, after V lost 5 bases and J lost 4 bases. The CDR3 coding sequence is TGTGCCAGCAGTGACCCCAGGGGGCGAGTCACCGGGGAGCTGTTTTTT. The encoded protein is CASSDPRGRVTGELFF.

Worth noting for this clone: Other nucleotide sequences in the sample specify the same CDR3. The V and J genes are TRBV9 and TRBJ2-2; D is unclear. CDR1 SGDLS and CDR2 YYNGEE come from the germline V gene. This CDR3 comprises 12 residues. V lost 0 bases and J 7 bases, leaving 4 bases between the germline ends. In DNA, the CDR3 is TGTGCCAGCAGCGTAGTTAACGGGGAGCTGTTTTTT. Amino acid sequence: CASSVVNGELFF.

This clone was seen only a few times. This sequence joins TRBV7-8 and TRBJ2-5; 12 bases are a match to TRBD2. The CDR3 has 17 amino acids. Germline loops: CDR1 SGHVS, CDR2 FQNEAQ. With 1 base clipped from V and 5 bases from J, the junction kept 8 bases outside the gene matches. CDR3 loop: CASSLGSLAGGRETQYF. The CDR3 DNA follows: TGTGCCAGCAGCTTAGGTTCTCTAGCGGGAGGGAGGGAGACCCAGTACTTC. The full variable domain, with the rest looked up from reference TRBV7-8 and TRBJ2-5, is GAGVSQSPRYKVAKRGQDVALRCDPISGHVSLFWYQQALGQGPEFLTYFQNEAQLDKSGLPSDRFFAERPEGSVSTLKIQRTQQEDSAVYLCASSLGSLAGGRETQYFGPGTRLLVL.

The CDR3 sequence: CASSPGHSGNTIYF. CDR3 bases: TGTGCCAGCAGCCCGGGACACTCTGGAAACACCATATATTTT. This rearrangement joins TRBV7-9 to TRBJ1-3; the D gene is possibly TRBD1 (6 bases). There are 14 residues in the CDR3. V lost 5 bases and J 0 bases, leaving 8 bases between the germline ends. Germline V lookup: CDR1 SEHNR, CDR2 FQNEAQ (reference sequence).

The CDR3 DNA is TGTGCCAGCTCACCACTGAAAGCGGCCTACGAGCAGTACTTC. It is translated as CASSPLKAAYEQYF. The V and J genes are TRBV18 and TRBJ2-7; D possibly corresponds to TRBD2 (5 bases). The CDR3 extends over 14 amino acids. Germline V lookup: CDR1 KGHSH, CDR2 LQKENI. With 1 base removed from V and 2 bases from J, the gap between germline ends came to 9 bases.

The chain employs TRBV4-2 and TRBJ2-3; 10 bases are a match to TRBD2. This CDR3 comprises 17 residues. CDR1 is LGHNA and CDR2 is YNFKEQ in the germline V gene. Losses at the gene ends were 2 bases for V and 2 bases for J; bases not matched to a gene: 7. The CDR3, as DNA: TGTGCCAGCAGCCAAAGAACTAGCGGGACCTCCACAGATACGCAGTATTTT. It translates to CASSQRTSGTSTDTQYF.

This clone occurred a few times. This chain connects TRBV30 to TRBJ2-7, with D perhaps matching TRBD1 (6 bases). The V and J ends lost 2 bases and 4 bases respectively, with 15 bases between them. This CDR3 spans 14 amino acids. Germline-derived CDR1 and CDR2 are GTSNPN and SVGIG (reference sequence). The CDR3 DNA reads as TGTGCCTGGAGTAAGCCACAGGGTATTTACGAGCAGTACTTC. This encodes CAWSKPQGIYEQYF.

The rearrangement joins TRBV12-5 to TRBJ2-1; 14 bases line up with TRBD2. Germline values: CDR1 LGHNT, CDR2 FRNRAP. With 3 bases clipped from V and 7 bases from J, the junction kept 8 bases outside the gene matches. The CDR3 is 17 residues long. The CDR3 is CASGFRAWTSGGNEQFF. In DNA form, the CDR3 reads TGTGCTAGTGGTTTCCGCGCTTGGACTAGCGGGGGGAATGAGCAGTTCTTC.

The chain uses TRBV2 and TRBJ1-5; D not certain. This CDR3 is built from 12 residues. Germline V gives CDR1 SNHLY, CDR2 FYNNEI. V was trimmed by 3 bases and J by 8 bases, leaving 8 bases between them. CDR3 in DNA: TGTGCCAGCAGTGAGAGGTATAAGCCCCAGCATTTT. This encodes CASSERYKPQHF.

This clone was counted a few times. CDR3 nucleotides: TGTGCCAGCACAATCATGTCGGGGTTTTTCCCCCTCAGGTACGAGCAGTACTTC. Its translation is CASTIMSGFFPLRYEQYF. This chain connects TRBV6-7 to TRBJ2-7, with a tentative D call TRBD2 (5 bases). TRBV6-7 is recorded as an ORF, its role being uncertain. This CDR3 comprises 18 residues. The ends were cut back, 7 bases at V and 4 bases at J, with 29 bases in the middle.

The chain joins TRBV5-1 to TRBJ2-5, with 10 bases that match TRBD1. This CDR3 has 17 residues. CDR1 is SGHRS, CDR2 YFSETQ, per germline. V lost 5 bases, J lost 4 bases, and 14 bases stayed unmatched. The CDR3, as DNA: TGCGCCAGCAGTTCCGGGACAGGGGCAAATAGTCCAGAGACCCAGTACTTC. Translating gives CASSSGTGANSPETQYF.

CDR3 residues: CASSERTSGNEQFF. In nucleotides, the CDR3 is TGCGCCAGCAGTGAGCGGACTAGCGGCAATGAGCAGTTCTTC. The chain has TRBV10-1 and TRBJ2-1; 10 positions agree with TRBD2. Germline V CDR1 and CDR2: WNHNN, SYGVQD (reference sequence). Trimming took 2 bases from V and 6 from J; bases not matched to a gene: 1. The CDR3 consists of 14 residues.

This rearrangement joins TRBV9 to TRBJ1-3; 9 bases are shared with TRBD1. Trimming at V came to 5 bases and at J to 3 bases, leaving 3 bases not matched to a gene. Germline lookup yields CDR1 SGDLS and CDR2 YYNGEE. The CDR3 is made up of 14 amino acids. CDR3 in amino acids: CASSTGGSGNTIYF. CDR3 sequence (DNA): TGTGCCAGCAGTACAGGGGGCAGTGGAAACACCATATATTTT.

The CDR3 loop reads CASSQDTGQGYYEQYF. CDR3 DNA: TGTGCCAGCAGCCAGGACACGGGACAAGGCTACTACGAGCAGTACTTC. The chain recombines TRBV7-9 with TRBJ2-7; D is possibly TRBD1 (6 bases). Trimming shortened V by 5 bases and J by 3 bases, and 20 bases separated the two germline ends. Per germline, CDR1 SEHNR and CDR2 FQNEAQ (reference sequence). The CDR3 runs 16 residues.

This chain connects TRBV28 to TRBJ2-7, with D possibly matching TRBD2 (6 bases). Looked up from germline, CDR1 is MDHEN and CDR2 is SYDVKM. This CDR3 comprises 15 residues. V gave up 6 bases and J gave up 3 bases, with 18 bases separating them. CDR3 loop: CASSPGGPSIYEQYF. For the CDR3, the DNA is TGTGCCAGCAGCCCCGGGGGACCCTCGATCTACGAGCAGTACTTC.

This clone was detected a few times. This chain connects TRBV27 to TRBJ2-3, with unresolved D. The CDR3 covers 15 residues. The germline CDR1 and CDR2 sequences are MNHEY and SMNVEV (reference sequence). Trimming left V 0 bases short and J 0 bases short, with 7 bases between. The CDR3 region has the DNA TGTGCCAGCAGTTTATCTGACGGGAGCACAGATACGCAGTATTTT. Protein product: CASSLSDGSTDTQYF.

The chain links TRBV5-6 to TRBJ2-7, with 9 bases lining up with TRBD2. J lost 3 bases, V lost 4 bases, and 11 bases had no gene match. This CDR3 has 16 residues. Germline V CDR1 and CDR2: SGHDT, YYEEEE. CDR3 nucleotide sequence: TGTGCCAGCAGCGGACTGGTAGCGGGGGCGAACTACGAGCAGTACTTC. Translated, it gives CASSGLVAGANYEQYF.